One TCR beta chain is described in this entry. The clone's antigen remains unknown. No much larger clone is present one base from it, and per-base qualities are unavailable. A distance of 8 bases separates the germline ends of V and J, which lose 4 bases and 10 bases respectively. Looking up the germline V gene yields CDR1 SGHAT and CDR2 FQNNGV. CDR3 length: 11 amino acids, cysteine to phenylalanine. The retained sequence is limited to the CDR3, 33 bases, with the frame set at the first base. The data originate from a study of graft-versus-host responses after intestinal transplantation (dated by TCRdb to the early 2020s). The study in broad terms: The transplants that recipients received were multivisceral, liver-intestinal, or isolated intestinal. Every recipient was given anti-thymocyte globulin induction, then maintenance tacrolimus and steroids for about three years. After intestinal transplantation, graft-versus-host and host-versus-graft alloreactive T cell clones in the graft, circulation and bone marrow were tracked using bulk TCR-beta CDR3 sequencing. Alloreactive clones were identified by sequencing pre-transplant mixed lymphocyte reaction products and comparing them with unstimulated pre-transplant donor and recipient T cells. A cohort of about 25 intestinal transplant recipients, including one retransplant, was enrolled, and a few patients lacking pretransplant specimens were excluded. A peak of at least 4% donor T cells among recipient peripheral blood mononuclear cells was the definition used for donor T cell macrochimerism. Instead of going to the commercial service, samples from three later patients were sequenced in-house on an Illumina MiSeq and processed with MiXCR.

The library was produced with the immunoSEQ multiplex PCR assay. For most patients, genomic DNA was isolated with the Qiagen DNeasy Blood and Tissue Kit and sent frozen to Adaptive Biotechnologies for TCR sequencing. Adaptive Biotechnologies carried out high-throughput TCR-beta CDR3 sequencing of genomic DNA for most patients. Processing in the source paper ran as follows. TCR sequencing data for more than 15 patients were retrieved from Adaptive's ImmunoSEQ software; a few other patients were processed with MiXCR and VDJtools. To correct CD4 versus CD8 sorting errors, any sequence found in both subsets at a frequency ratio below 5:1 was removed. CDR3 nucleotide sequences shared by donor and recipient were removed because the origin of these sequences could not be assigned. Alloreactive clones required at least 2-fold expansion over unstimulated cells and minimum CFSE-low frequency of 0.002% (template counts) or 0.001% (read counts). Clones were considered mappable if detected in sequenced pre-transplant spleen, lymph node, or MLR CFSE-low populations of the donor or recipient. The cumulative frequency of alloreactive clones was calculated as a percentage of all sequences, weighted by copy number. TCRdb stores this immuneACCESS table with in-frame sequences only. Part of the clones is absent; in the studies checked, under half of the shortfall reflects unresolved V genes, and no reason is known for the rest. Clonal size and the V and J genes are those of that table, whereas D and trimming came from the DNA. In this sample the table shows over 65,000 clones, around 90% of which occur a single time. The ten largest account for 7.6% of the sample.

What the study reported, not specific to this receptor: The relatively low number and heterogeneity of intestinal transplant patients limited the conclusions. Early after transplant, peak levels of circulating GvH clones were associated with declines in HvG clones. Patients with donor T cell macrochimerism had high GvH to HvG T cell clonal ratios in their allografts. GvH clones were found in recipient bone marrow, and some of the GvH clones appeared earlier in ileal mucosa or blood, which is consistent with an intestinal mucosal origin.

This specimen's time point label, interpreted: cells obtained before transplantation from donor or recipient. CD3+CD4+ and CD3+CD8+ populations were FACS-sorted from unstimulated pre-transplant donor and recipient cells taken from spleen or lymph nodes. The sample in question was unstimulated CD8+ T cells sorted from spleen or lymph node cells, obtained before transplant. The sequence derives from a human donor who was the organ donor for an intestinal transplant. The V gene is TRBV11-2 and the J gene is TRBJ2-1, with TRBD2 as a weak D call on 5 bases. The DNA is as follows: TGTGCCAGCAGCTCTACGGGGGAGCAGTTCTTC. It translates to CASSSTGEQFF. Beyond the CDR3, the reference TRBV11-2 and TRBJ2-1 genes provide the residues; the full variable domain reads: EAGVAQSPRYKIIEKRQSVAFWCNPISGHATLYWYQQILGQGPKLLIQFQNNGVVDDSQLPKDRFSAERLKGVDSTLKIQPAKLEDSAVYLCASSSTGEQFFGPGTRLTVL.